This T cell receptor beta chain was captured by sequencing in a study of CD8+ T cells in alopecia areata. At the level of the study: Treated patients' severity was scored by percentage of affected scalp area. Study-level results: Among the 100 top clones, expanded CD8+ clones, like scalp clonality, were significantly decreased by tofacitinib.

The V gene's germline CDR1 is ENHRY and CDR2 SYGVKD. This CDR3 has 15 residues. V lost 6 bases to trimming and J lost 2 bases, with 14 bases between them. Extraction and reverse transcription of RNA yielded cDNA as the sequencing template. Generated by immunoSEQ multiplex PCR, the TCRdb table keeps only in-frame clones and is missing some. The sample shows more than 150,000 clones, approximately 51% of them seen only once. As to this clone: Its antigen is still unknown.

Regarding treatment: oral pan-JAK inhibitor, 5-10 mg twice daily. This chain connects TRBV10-3 to TRBJ2-1, with D perhaps matching TRBD1 or TRBD2 (5 bases each). The input for sequencing was CD8+ T cells sorted from blood, taken at week 52, from a patient treated with tofacitinib. The TCR sequence derives from a human donor with alopecia areata. CDR3 loop: CAIRLGTETYNEQFF. DNA for the CDR3: TGTGCCATCAGGCTAGGGACCGAAACCTACAATGAGCAGTTCTTC.